What follows describes a single TCR beta chain. The data belong to a study of OX40 agonist ivuxolimab in advanced cancers. Some clones are missing from TCRdb's copy, which holds only in-frame ones; the method was immunoSEQ multiplex PCR. The sample carries about 58,000 clones, roughly nine tenths recorded once. Germline-derived CDR1 and CDR2 are SQVTM and ANQGSEA. V lost 2 bases to trimming and J lost 5 bases, with 9 bases between them. This CDR3 is built from 12 residues. This TCR was recovered from an adult with an advanced solid tumor such as melanoma, head and neck, liver or kidney cancer. This rearrangement joins TRBV29-1 to TRBJ1-1, with D perhaps matching TRBD1 (6 bases). Specimen: CD4+ or CD8+ T cells sorted from blood, collected in a trial of the OX40 agonist ivuxolimab. Here the CDR3 DNA reads TGCAGCGTTGAAAGGGGGAGGACTGAAGCTTTCTTT. Translation: CSVERGRTEAFF.